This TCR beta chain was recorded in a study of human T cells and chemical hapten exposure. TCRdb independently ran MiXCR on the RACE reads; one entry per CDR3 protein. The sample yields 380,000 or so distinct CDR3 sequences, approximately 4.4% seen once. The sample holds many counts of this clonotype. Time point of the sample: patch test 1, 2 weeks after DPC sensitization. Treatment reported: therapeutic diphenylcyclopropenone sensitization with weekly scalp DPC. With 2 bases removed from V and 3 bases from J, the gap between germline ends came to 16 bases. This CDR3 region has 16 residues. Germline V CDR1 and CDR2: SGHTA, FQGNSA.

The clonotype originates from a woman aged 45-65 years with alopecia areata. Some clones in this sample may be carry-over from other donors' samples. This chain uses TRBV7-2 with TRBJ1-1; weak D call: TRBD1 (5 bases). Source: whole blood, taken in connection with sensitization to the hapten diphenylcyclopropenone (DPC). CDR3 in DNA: TGTGCCAGCAGCTTAAGAGAGCTGGGGGTACACACTGAAGCTTTCTTT. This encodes CASSLRELGVHTEAFF. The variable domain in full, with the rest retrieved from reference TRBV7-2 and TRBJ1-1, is GAGVSQSPSNKVTEKGKDVELRCDPISGHTALYWYRQSLGQGLEFLIYFQGNSAPDKSGLPSDRFSAERTGGSVSTLTIQRTQQEDSAVYLCASSLRELGVHTEAFFGQGTRLTVV.